This T cell receptor (beta chain) was sequenced for a study of blood T cell repertoires in COVID-19. The overall study: Sites across the United States, Italy and Spain contributed samples from acute and convalescent COVID-19. PBMCs, B-cell-depleted T cells, or T cells were the source of the cDNA or gDNA that made up the material.

V gave up 6 bases and J gave up 3 bases, with 8 bases separating them. The germline V gene has CDR1 SNHLY and CDR2 FYNNEI. The CDR3 is 13 residues long. Original processing methods: Reference gene primer amplification gave nucleated cell count estimates. Clones were read by immunoSEQ multiplex PCR, and TCRdb kept only the in-frame ones, dropping some. The V and J calls and clone size are taken from that table; D and trimming were inferred from the DNA. The top ten hold 2.5% to 4% of the sample, which has some 150,000 clones, about 86% seen once. The source of this sequence is a man in his 70s with acute or convalescent COVID-19. This rearrangement joins TRBV2 to TRBJ2-2, with a possible D match to TRBD1 (5 bases). Sample: peripheral blood. The CDR3 DNA reads TGTGCCAGCAGGGACACCTACACCGGGGAGCTGTTTTTT. Its translation is CASRDTYTGELFF.